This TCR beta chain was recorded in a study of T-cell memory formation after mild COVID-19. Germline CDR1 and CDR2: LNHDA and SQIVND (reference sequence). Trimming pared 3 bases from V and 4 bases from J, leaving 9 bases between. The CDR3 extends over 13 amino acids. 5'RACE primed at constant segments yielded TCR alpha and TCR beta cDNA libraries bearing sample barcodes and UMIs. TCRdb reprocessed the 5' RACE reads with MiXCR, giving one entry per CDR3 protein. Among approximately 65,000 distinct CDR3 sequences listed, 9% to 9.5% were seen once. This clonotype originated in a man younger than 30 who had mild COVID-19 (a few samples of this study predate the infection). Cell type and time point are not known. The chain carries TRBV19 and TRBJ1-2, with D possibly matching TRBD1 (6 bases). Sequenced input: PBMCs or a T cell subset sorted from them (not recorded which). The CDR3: CASSIGQLYGYTF. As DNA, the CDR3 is TGTGCCAGTAGTATTGGACAGCTCTATGGCTACACCTTC.